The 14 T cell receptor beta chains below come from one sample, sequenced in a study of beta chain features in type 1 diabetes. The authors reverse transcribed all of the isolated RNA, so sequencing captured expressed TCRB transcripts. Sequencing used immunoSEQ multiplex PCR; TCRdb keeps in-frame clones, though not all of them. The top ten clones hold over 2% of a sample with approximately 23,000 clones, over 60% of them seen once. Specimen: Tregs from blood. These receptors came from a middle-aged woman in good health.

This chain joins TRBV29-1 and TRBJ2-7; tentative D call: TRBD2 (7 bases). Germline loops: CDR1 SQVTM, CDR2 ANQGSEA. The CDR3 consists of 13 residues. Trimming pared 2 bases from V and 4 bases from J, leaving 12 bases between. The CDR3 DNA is TGCAGCGTTGAACAGGGGAGGGGATACGAGCAGTACTTC. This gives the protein CSVEQGRGYEQYF.

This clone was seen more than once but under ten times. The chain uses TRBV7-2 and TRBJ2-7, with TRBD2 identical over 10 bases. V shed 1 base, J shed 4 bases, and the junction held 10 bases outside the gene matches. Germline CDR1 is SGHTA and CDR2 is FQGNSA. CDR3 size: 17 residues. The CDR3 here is CASSLGISRLAGYEQYF. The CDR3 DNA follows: TGTGCCAGCAGCTTAGGTATATCGAGACTAGCGGGTTACGAGCAGTACTTC.

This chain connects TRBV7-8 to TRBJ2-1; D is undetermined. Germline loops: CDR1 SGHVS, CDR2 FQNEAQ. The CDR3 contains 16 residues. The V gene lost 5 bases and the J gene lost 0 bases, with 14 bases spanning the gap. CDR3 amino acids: CASSPTVMSSYNEQFF. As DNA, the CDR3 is TGTGCCAGCAGCCCAACCGTAATGAGCTCCTACAATGAGCAGTTCTTC.

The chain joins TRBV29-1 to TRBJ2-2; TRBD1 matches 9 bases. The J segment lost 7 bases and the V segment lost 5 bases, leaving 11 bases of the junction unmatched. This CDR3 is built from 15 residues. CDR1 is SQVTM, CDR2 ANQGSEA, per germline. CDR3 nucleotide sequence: TGCAGCGTTAGGCCCCCACAGGGGGCGAACGGGGAGCTGTTTTTT. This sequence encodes CSVRPPQGANGELFF.

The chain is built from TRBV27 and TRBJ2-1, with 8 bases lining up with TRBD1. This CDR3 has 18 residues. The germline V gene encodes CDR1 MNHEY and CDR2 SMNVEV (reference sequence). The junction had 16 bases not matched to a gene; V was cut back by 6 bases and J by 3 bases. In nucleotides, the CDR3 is TGTGCCAGCAGCAGGCAACTACGGGACAGGACATTCTACAATGAGCAGTTCTTC. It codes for CASSRQLRDRTFYNEQFF.

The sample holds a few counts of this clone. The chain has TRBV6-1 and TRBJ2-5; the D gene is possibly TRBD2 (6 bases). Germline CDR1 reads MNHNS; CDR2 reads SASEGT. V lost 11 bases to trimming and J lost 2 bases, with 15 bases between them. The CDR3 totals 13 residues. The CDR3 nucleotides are TGTGCCGCCAGGGACTGGCAGCAAGAGACCCAGTACTTC. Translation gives CAARDWQQETQYF.

The CDR3 sequence: CASTDLGGVAYNEQFF. The CDR3 nucleotides are TGTGCCAGCACCGACCTTGGCGGTGTAGCCTACAATGAGCAGTTCTTC. This chain links TRBV27 with TRBJ2-1; D not resolved. Trimming shortened V by 7 bases and J by 2 bases, and 18 bases separated the two germline ends. Germline values: CDR1 MNHEY, CDR2 SMNVEV (reference sequence). This CDR3 has 16 residues.

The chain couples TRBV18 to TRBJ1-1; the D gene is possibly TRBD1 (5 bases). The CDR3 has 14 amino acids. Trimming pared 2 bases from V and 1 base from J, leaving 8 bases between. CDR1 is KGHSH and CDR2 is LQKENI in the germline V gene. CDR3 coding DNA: TGTGCCAGCTCACCATCAACAGGGAACACTGAAGCTTTCTTT. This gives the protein CASSPSTGNTEAFF.

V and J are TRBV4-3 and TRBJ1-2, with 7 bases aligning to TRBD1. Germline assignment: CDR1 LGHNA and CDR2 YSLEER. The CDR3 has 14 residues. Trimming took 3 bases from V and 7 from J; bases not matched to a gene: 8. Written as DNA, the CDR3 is TGCGCCAGCAGCCATTCCGACAGGGTAGGTGGCTACACCTTC. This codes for CASSHSDRVGGYTF.

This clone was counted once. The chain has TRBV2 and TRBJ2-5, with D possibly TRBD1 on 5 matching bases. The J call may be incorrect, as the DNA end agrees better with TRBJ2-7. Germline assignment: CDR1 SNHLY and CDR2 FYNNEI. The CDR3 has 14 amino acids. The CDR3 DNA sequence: TGTGCCAGCAGTGAAAAATTCAGGGCCACCGAGCAGTACTTC. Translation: CASSEKFRATEQYF.

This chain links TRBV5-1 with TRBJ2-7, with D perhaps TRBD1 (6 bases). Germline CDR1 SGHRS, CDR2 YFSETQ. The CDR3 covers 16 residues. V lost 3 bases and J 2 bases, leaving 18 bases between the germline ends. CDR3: CASSSPPGEPAYEQYF. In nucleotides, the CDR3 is TGCGCCAGCAGCTCGCCGCCAGGGGAGCCAGCCTACGAGCAGTACTTC.

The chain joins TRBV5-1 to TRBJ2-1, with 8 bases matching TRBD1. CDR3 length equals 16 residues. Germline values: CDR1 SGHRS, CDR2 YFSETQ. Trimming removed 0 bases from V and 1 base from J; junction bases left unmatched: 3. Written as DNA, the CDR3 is TGCGCCAGCAGCTTGGGACAGGGGCTGTCCTACAATGAGCAGTTCTTC. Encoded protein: CASSLGQGLSYNEQFF.

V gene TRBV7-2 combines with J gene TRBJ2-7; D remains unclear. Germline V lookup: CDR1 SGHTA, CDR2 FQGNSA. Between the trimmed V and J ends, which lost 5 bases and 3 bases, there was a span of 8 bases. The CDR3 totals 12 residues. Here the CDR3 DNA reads TGTGCCAGCAGCCCTACCTACTACGAGCAGTACTTC. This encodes CASSPTYYEQYF.

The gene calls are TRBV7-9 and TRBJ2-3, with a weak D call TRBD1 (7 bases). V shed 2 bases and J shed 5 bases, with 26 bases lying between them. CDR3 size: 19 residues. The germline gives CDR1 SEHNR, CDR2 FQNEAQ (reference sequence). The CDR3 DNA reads TGTGCCAGCAGCTTACGAAGGGGGCGCGGCCCTCTCGGGAGAGATACGCAGTATTTT. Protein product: CASSLRRGRGPLGRDTQYF.